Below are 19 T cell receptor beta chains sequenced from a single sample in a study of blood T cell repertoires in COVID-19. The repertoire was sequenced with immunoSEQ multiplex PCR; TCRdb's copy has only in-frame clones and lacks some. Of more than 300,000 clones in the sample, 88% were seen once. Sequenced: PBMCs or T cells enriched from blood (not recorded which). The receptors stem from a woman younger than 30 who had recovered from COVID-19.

For the CDR3, the DNA is TGTGCCAGCAGCGGACGGACAGGGAATTCACCCCTCCACTTT. This codes for CASSGRTGNSPLHF. V is TRBV7-8 and J is TRBJ1-6; 8 nucleotides match TRBD1. Looked up from germline, CDR1 is SGHVS and CDR2 is FQNEAQ. The V segment lost 5 bases and the J segment 7 bases; nucleotides outside the gene matches: 4. The CDR3 sequence is 14 residues long.

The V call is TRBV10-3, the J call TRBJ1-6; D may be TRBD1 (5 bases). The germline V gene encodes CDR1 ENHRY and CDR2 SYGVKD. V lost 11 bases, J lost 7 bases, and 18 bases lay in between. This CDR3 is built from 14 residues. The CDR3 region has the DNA TGTGCCCACGCGGCCGGGGGGGTGAATTCACCCCTCCACTTT. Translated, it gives CAHAAGGVNSPLHF.

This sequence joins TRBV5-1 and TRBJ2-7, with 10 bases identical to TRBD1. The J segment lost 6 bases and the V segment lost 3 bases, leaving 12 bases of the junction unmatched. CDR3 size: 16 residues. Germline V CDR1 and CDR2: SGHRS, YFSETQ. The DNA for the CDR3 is TGCGCCAGCAGCTCGACAGGGGGCGCATTGCTGAGCGAGCAGTACTTC. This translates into CASSSTGGALLSEQYF.

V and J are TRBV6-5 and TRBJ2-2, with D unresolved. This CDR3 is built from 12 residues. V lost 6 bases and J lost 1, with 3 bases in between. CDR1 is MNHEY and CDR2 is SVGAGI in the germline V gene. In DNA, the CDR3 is TGTGCCAGCAGCAAGAACACCGGGGAGCTGTTTTTT. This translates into CASSKNTGELFF.

In DNA form, the CDR3 reads TGTGCCAGCAGTCCTACAGGGGGCAGCTATGGCTACACCTTC. Translation gives CASSPTGGSYGYTF. The J gene is TRBJ1-2, the V gene TRBV28, with 9 bases that match TRBD1. The CDR3 extends over 14 amino acids. Losses at the gene ends were 5 bases for V and 4 bases for J; bases not matched to a gene: 5. The germline CDR1 and CDR2 sequences are MDHEN and SYDVKM.

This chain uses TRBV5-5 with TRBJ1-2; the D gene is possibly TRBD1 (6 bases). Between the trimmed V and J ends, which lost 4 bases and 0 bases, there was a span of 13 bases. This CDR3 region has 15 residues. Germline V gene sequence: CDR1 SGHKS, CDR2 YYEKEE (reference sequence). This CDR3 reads CASSQQGFPNYGYTF. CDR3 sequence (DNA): TGTGCCAGCAGCCAGCAGGGGTTTCCTAACTATGGCTACACCTTC. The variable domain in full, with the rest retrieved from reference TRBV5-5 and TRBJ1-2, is DAGVTQSPTHLIKTRGQQVTLRCSPISGHKSVSWYQQVLGQGPQFIFQYYEKEERGRGNFPDRFSARQFPNYSSELNVNALLLGDSALYLCASSQQGFPNYGYTFGSGTRLTVV.

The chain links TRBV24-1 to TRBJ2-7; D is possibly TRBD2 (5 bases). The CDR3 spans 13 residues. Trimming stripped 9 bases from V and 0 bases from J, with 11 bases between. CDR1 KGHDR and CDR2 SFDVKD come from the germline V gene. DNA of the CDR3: TGTGCCACCGCCGGGAAGGGCTCCTACGAGCAGTACTTC. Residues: CATAGKGSYEQYF.

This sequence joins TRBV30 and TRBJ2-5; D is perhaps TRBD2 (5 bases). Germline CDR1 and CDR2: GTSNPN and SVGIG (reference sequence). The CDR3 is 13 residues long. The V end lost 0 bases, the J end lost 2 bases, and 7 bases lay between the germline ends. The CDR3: CAWSVLDQETQYF. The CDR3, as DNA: TGTGCCTGGAGTGTACTAGATCAAGAGACCCAGTACTTC.

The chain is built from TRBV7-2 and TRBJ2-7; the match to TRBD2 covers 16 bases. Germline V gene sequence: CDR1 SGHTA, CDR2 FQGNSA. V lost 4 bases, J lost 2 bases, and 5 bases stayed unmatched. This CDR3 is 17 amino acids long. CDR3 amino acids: CASSSRGTSGGAYEQYF. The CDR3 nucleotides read TGTGCCAGCAGCTCTCGAGGGACTAGCGGGGGGGCCTACGAGCAGTACTTC.

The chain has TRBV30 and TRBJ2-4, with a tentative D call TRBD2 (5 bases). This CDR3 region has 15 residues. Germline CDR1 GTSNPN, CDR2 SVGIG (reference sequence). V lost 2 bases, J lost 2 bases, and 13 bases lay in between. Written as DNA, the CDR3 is TGTGCCTGGAGTCTATCCGGGATATCCAAAAACATTCAGTACTTC. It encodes CAWSLSGISKNIQYF.

The CDR3 spells CASSWGGTSGQETQYF. CDR3 coding DNA: TGCGCCAGCAGCTGGGGAGGGACTAGCGGTCAAGAGACCCAGTACTTC. The rearrangement uses TRBV5-1 and TRBJ2-5; TRBD2 aligns across 11 bases. In germline, CDR1 is SGHRS, CDR2 YFSETQ. V was clipped by 3 bases and J by 2 bases; unmatched bases: 6. The CDR3 spans 16 residues.

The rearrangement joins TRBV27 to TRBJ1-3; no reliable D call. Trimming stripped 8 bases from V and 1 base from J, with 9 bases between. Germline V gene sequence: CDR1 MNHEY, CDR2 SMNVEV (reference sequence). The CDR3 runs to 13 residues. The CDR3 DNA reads TGTGCCAGCCGAGGCGGATCTGGAAACACCATATATTTT. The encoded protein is CASRGGSGNTIYF.

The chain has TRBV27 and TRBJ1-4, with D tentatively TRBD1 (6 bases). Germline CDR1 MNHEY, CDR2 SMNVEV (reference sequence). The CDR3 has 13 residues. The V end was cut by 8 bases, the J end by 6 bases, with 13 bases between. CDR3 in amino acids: CASSTGLDEKLFF. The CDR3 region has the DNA TGTGCCAGCTCAACAGGGCTCGATGAAAAACTGTTTTTT.

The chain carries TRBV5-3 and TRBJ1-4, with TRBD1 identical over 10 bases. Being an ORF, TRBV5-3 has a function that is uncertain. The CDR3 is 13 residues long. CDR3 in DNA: TGTGCAGGGCTATGGGACAGGGGCGAAAAACTGTTTTTT. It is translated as CAGLWDRGEKLFF.

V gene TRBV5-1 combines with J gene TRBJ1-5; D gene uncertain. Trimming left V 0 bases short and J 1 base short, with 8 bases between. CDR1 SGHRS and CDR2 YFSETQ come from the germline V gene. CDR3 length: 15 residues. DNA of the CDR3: TGCGCCAGCAGCTTGGAGACGGGAAGCAATCAGCCCCAGCATTTT. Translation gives CASSLETGSNQPQHF.

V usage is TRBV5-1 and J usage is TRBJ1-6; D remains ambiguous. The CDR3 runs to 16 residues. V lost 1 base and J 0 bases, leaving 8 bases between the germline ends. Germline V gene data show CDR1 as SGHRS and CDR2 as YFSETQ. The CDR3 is CASSLTGSSYNSPLHF. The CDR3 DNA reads TGCGCCAGCAGCTTGACGGGGAGCTCCTATAATTCACCCCTCCACTTT.

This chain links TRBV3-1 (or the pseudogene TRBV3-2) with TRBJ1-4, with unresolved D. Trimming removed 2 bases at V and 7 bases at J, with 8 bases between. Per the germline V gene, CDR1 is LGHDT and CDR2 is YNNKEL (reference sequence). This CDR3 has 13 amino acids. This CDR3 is CASSQSGFEKLFF. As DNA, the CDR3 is TGTGCCAGCAGCCAAAGCGGGTTTGAAAAACTGTTTTTT.

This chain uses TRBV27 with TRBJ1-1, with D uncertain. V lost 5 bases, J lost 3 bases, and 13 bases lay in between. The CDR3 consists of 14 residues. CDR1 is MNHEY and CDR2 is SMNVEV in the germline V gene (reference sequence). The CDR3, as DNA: TGTGCCAGCAGTCCCAATATGGAGGACACTGAAGCTTTCTTT. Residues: CASSPNMEDTEAFF.

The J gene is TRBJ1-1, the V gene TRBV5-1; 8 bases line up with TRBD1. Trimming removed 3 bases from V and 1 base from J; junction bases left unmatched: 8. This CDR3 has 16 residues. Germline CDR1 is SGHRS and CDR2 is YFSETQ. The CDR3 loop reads CASSWAGGGQNTEAFF. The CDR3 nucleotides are TGCGCCAGCAGCTGGGCAGGGGGCGGTCAGAACACTGAAGCTTTCTTT. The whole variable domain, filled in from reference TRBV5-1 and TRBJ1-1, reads KAGVTQTPRYLIKTRGQQVTLSCSPISGHRSVSWYQQTPGQGLQFLFEYFSETQRNKGNFPGRFSGRQFSNSRSEMNVSTLELGDSALYLCASSWAGGGQNTEAFFGQGTRLTVV.